This T cell receptor (beta chain) is from a study of blood T cell repertoires in COVID-19. The CDR3 has 15 amino acids. The V segment lost 6 bases and the J segment 1 base; nucleotides outside the gene matches: 4. In germline, CDR1 is MDHEN, CDR2 SYDVKM. Clones were read by immunoSEQ multiplex PCR, and TCRdb kept only the in-frame ones, dropping some. The sample holds roughly 340,000 clones; 87% are singletons and the top ten take approximately 1.8%. The sequencing input was PBMCs or T cells enriched from blood (not recorded which). The TCR comes from a man aged 35 to 55 in a cohort exposed to, infected with or recovered from COVID-19 (not recorded which). The rearrangement joins TRBV28 to TRBJ2-2; 8 bases map to TRBD1. CDR3 sequence reads: CASRAGQGNTGELFF. In DNA, the CDR3 is TGTGCCAGCAGGGCAGGACAGGGGAACACCGGGGAGCTGTTTTTT.